A selection of T cell receptor beta chains follows, all from one sample in a study of shared clonotypes between healthy human individuals. Generated by immunoSEQ multiplex PCR, the TCRdb table keeps only in-frame clones and is missing some. This repertoire shows about 2.1 million clones, roughly 93% found once; its top ten account for less than 2%. Sequenced sample: naive CD8+ T cells from PBMCs. The receptors were gathered from a man aged 18 to 35 in good health. Some clones in this sample may be carry-over from other donors' samples. CDR3s include the opening cysteine and the closing phenylalanine or tryptophan. A D gene is named only where the DNA matches it firmly. Some rows have no size entry. The others give once, few or many, or a class for an expanded clone.

-,TRBJ2-3,TRBV4-3,-,TGCGCCAGCAGCGAGGGGACCCCGGGGTCTAGCACAGATACGCAGTATTTT,CASSEGTPGSSTDTQYF
-,TRBJ1-4,TRBV7-9,-,TGTGCCAGCAGCTTAGAGCCGTGGGGGATTAATGAAAAACTGTTTTTT,CASSLEPWGINEKLFF
-,TRBJ2-3,TRBV13,TRBD2,TGTGCCAGCAGCCCCCATGGTGCGGGAGTCTCGGATACGCAGTATTTT,CASSPHGAGVSDTQYF
once,TRBJ2-1,TRBV27,TRBD2,TGTGCCAGCAGTCCGGACCTAGCGGCCCCCCGGGATGAGCAGTTCTTC,CASSPDLAAPRDEQFF
-,TRBJ1-4,TRBV11-2,-,TGTGCCAGCAGCCCCACCTATGGGGGGACTAATGAAAAACTGTTTTTT,CASSPTYGGTNEKLFF
-,TRBJ1-4,TRBV5-3,-,TGTGCCAGAAGTCCCGAAGGGACTGGGAATGAAAAACTGTTTTTT,CARSPEGTGNEKLFF
-,TRBJ2-7,TRBV28,-,TGTGCCAGCAGTTCCCCCTTGGACCGGTACTCCTACGAGCAGTACTTC,CASSSPLDRYSYEQYF
-,TRBJ1-5,TRBV7-8,-,TGTGCCAGCAGCTTAGCGGACAACCTGAGCAATCAGCCCCAGCATTTT,CASSLADNLSNQPQHF
-,TRBJ2-7,TRBV9,-,TGTGCCAGCAGCGTAGCTGCCGGCCGCGGATTCGAGCAGTACTTC,CASSVAAGRGFEQYF
-,TRBJ2-1,TRBV27,TRBD1,TGTGCCAGCAGCTTCGGGACAGGGGCTTCCTACAATGAGCAGTTCTTC,CASSFGTGASYNEQFF
-,TRBJ2-3,TRBV14,-,TGTGCCAGCAGCCTGGTTTCGGGGGTTTTAACAGATACGCAGTATTTT,CASSLVSGVLTDTQYF
-,TRBJ2-3,TRBV11-2,-,TGTGCCAGCAGCTTAGATCCAGGGGACACAGATACGCAGTATTTT,CASSLDPGDTDTQYF
-,TRBJ2-7,TRBV2,TRBD2,TGTGCCAGCAGTGAATTGACTAGCGGGACCATCTCCTACGAGCAGTACTTC,CASSELTSGTISYEQYF
-,TRBJ2-5,TRBV9,TRBD1,TGTGCCAGCAGTACAGGGGGGGAGACCCAGTACTTC,CASSTGGETQYF
-,TRBJ2-7,TRBV11-2,-,TGTGCCAGCAGCTCGCGCTCAGAGTTAGGCTACGAGCAGTACTTC,CASSSRSELGYEQYF
once,TRBJ2-3,TRBV6-6,-,TGTGCCAGCAGTTTTCCCGAGGTCATAGGGGAAAATACGCAGTATTTT,CASSFPEVIGENTQYF
-,TRBJ2-7,TRBV4-2,-,TGTGCCAGCAGCCAAGATGAAGTAGGGACGAAACGAGGATTC,CASSQDEVGTKRGF
-,TRBJ2-3,TRBV15,-,TGTGCCACCAGCGCCGCAGACAGAGCTGCCACAGATACGCAGTATTTT,CATSAADRAATDTQYF
-,TRBJ2-1,TRBV7-6,TRBD2,TGTGCCAGCAGCTTAGAAGCGGGATTTTACAATGAGCAGTTCTTC,CASSLEAGFYNEQFF
once,TRBJ2-3,TRBV28,TRBD2,TGTGCCAGCAGTTCCCATTCTCCCGGGACTAGCGGGACCGATCTCCATAGCACAGATACGCAGTATTTT,CASSSHSPGTSGTDLHSTDTQYF
-,TRBJ1-1,TRBV5-1,-,TGCGCCAGCAGCGGAACAGGGTACACTGAAGCTTTCTTT,CASSGTGYTEAFF
-,TRBJ2-7,TRBV7-9,-,TGTGCCAGCACCCCCTTTGGGGGGCCGGGCTACGAGCAGTACTTC,CASTPFGGPGYEQYF
once,TRBJ1-1,TRBV7-9,TRBD1,TGTGCCAGCAGCCCAGACAGGGCGGGGAACACTGAAGCTTTCTTT,CASSPDRAGNTEAFF
few,TRBJ1-2,TRBV6-5,-,TGTGCCAGCACCACAGGGTTCTATGGCTACACCTTC,CASTTGFYGYTF
-,TRBJ1-2,TRBV10-3,TRBD1,TGTGCCATCAGGCCCCAAAGAGACAGGGATGGCTACACCTTC,CAIRPQRDRDGYTF
-,TRBJ2-1,TRBV19,-,TGTGCCAGTATGCCGCGGACGTACGCCTACAATGAGCAGTTCTTC,CASMPRTYAYNEQFF
-,TRBJ1-5,TRBV9,-,TGTGCCAGCAGCGTGGGCAGGAATCAGCCCCAGCATTTT,CASSVGRNQPQHF
-,TRBJ2-1,TRBV2,TRBD2,TGTGCCAGCAGTGGGACTAGCGGGAGGGGGGAAAATGAGCAGTTCTTC,CASSGTSGRGENEQFF
-,TRBJ1-5,TRBV28,-,TGTGCCAGCAGTTCCCTACGGACAGTGGGCGGCAATCAGCCCCAGCATTTT,CASSSLRTVGGNQPQHF
few,TRBJ1-1,TRBV19,-,TGTGCCGGCTTGAGAAGTATGAACACTGAAGCTTTCTTT,CAGLRSMNTEAFF
-,TRBJ1-2,TRBV10-2,-,TGCGCCGGCGGACGACCAGGGGATGGCTACACCTTC,CAGGRPGDGYTF
-,TRBJ1-2,TRBV30,-,TGTGCCTGGAGTATATTACAGGCGTATGGCTACACCTTC,CAWSILQAYGYTF
-,TRBJ1-6,TRBV25-1,-,TGTGCCAGCGAGGTGGGTCCTGATTCACCCCTCCACTTT,CASEVGPDSPLHF
once,TRBJ2-3,TRBV28,-,TGTGCCAGCAGTATCCCTAGCGGCACAGATACGCAGTATTTT,CASSIPSGTDTQYF
-,TRBJ2-1,TRBV27,TRBD1,TGTGCCAGCAGTTTGGTTCCCAGGGGGTCTAAGTCGGAGCAGTTCTTC,CASSLVPRGSKSEQFF
once,TRBJ2-5,TRBV7-2,-,TGTGCCAGCAGCCCCTTAGTGGGGGGGCTGGAGACCCAGTACTTC,CASSPLVGGLETQYF
-,TRBJ2-5,TRBV11-2,TRBD2,TGTGCCAGCAGCCCGCGCGGGGGGGCAGAGACCCAGTACTTC,CASSPRGGAETQYF
-,TRBJ2-2,TRBV5-8,-,TGTGCCAGCAGCCCGGACAGCCCCGGGGAGCTGTTTTTT,CASSPDSPGELFF
-,TRBJ2-7,TRBV27,-,TGTGCCAGCAGTTTTCTTACCGGGACCCACGAGCAGTACTTC,CASSFLTGTHEQYF
-,TRBJ2-7,TRBV5-4,-,TGTGCCAGCAGCTTGTCGGTAGCGCTCTACGGGCAGTACTTC,CASSLSVALYGQYF
-,TRBJ2-2,TRBV28,TRBD2,TGTGCCAGCACCAAAGGGACTAGTTCCTCCGGGGAGCTGTTTTTT,CASTKGTSSSGELFF
-,TRBJ2-7,TRBV9,-,TGTGCCAGCAGCGTTGGGACAAGGGGCTACGAGCAGTACTTC,CASSVGTRGYEQYF
-,TRBJ2-1,TRBV5-3,TRBD2,TGTGCCAGAAGCTCGGGACTACGAAATGAGCAGTTCTTC,CARSSGLRNEQFF
-,TRBJ1-2,TRBV4-3,TRBD1,TGCGCCAGCAGCCAAGGTGGCAGGGGGTATGGCTACACCTTC,CASSQGGRGYGYTF
once,TRBJ1-2,TRBV27,-,TGTGCCAGCAGTTTGTTTCAGGGGTACTATGGCTACACCTTC,CASSLFQGYYGYTF
-,TRBJ1-1,TRBV14,-,TGTGCCAGCAGCCGGCACCGGACCCGGAACACTGAAGCTTTCTTT,CASSRHRTRNTEAFF
-,TRBJ2-5,TRBV19,TRBD2,TGTGCCAGTAGTATAGTGGGCTGGGAGGGCCAGTACTTC,CASSIVGWEGQYF
-,TRBJ1-1,TRBV7-2,TRBD1,TGTGCCAGCAGCCGGACAGGGGACACTGAAGCTTTCTTT,CASSRTGDTEAFF
-,TRBJ2-7,TRBV5-1,TRBD2,TGCGCCAGCAGCTTGGCTCGCGGGAGCTCCTACGAGCAGTACTTC,CASSLARGSSYEQYF
once,TRBJ2-7,TRBV18,TRBD1,TGTGCCAGCTCATCCAAAGACAGGGGGCCCACCTACGAGCAGTACTTC,CASSSKDRGPTYEQYF
-,TRBJ2-1,TRBV7-9,TRBD2,TGTGCCAGCAGCCCCACCCTCACGGGAGGGCCTAATGAGCAGTTCTTC,CASSPTLTGGPNEQFF
-,TRBJ2-5,TRBV4-1,TRBD2,TGCGCCAGCAGCCAGAAGGCCGGGACTAGCACAGCGTACTTC,CASSQKAGTSTAYF
once,TRBJ2-1,TRBV4-2,TRBD2,TGTGCCAGCAGCCAAATACCCCACCTGGGACTAGTCAACAATGAGCAGTTCTTC,CASSQIPHLGLVNNEQFF
-,TRBJ2-7,TRBV27,-,TGTGCCAGCAGGGACTACAGCTACGAGCAGTACTTC,CASRDYSYEQYF
-,TRBJ2-2,TRBV18,TRBD2,TGTGCCAGCTCACCACCGCGACTAGCGGGCCTTAACACCGGGGAGCTGTTTTTT,CASSPPRLAGLNTGELFF
-,TRBJ2-3,TRBV28,-,TGTGCCAGCAGTTTAGCACTCGGGACCTCAGATACGCAGTATTTT,CASSLALGTSDTQYF
once,TRBJ2-7,TRBV27,-,TGTGCCACCCGTTTGGGGCTTTACGAGCAGTACTTC,CATRLGLYEQYF
-,TRBJ2-7,TRBV5-4,-,TGTGCCAGCAGCTTGGATCCGGGACCGGGCTACGAGCAGTACTTC,CASSLDPGPGYEQYF